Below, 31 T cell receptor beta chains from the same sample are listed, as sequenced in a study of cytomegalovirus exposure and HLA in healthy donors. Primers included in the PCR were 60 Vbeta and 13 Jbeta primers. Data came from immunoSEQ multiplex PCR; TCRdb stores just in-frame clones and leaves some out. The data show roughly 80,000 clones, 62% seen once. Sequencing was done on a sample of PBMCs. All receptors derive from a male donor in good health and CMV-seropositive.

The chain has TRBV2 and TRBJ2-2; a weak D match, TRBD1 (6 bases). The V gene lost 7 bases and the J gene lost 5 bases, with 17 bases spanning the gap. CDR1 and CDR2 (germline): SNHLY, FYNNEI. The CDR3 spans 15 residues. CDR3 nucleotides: TGTGCCAGCAAAGGACAGACCCTCGGGACCGGGGAGCTGTTTTTT. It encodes CASKGQTLGTGELFF.

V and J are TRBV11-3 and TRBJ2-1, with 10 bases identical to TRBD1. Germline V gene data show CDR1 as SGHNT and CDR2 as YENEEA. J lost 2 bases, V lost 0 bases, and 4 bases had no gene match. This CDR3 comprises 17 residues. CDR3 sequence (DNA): TGTGCCAGCAGCTTAGAGGGACAGGGGCCGCCCTACAATGAGCAGTTCTTC. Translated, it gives CASSLEGQGPPYNEQFF.

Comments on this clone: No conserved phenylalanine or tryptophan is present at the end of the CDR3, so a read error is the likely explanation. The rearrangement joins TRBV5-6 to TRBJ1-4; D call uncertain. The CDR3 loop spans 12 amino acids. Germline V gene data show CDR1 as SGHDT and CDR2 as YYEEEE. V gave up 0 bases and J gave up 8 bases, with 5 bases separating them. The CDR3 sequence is CASSLEYEKLFS. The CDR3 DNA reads TGTGCCAGCAGCTTGGAATACGAAAAACTGTTTTCT.

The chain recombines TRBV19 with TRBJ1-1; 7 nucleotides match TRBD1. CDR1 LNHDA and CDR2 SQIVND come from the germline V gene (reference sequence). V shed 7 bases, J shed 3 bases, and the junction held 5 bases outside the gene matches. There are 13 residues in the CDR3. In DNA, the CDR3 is TGTGCCAGTAAAAGGGGGCAGGACACTGAAGCTTTCTTT. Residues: CASKRGQDTEAFF.

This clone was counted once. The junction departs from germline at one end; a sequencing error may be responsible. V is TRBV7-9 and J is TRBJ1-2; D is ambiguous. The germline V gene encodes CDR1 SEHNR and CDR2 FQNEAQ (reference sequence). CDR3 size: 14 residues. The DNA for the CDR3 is TGTGCCAGCAGCTCACTAGGGAGGAACTATGGCTACCCCTTC. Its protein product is CASSSLGRNYGYPF.

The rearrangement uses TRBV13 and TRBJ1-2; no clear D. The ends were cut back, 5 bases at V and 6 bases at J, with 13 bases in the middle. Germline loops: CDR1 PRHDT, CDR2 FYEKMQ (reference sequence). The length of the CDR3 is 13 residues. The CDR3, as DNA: TGTGCCAGCAGCCCTTCGGGGTGGAATGGCTACACCTTC. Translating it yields CASSPSGWNGYTF.

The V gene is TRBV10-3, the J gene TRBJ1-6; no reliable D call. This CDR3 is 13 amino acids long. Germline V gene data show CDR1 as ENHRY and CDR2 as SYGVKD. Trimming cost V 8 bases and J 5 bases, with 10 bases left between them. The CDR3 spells CAISARDNSPLHF. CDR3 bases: TGTGCCATCTCAGCACGGGATAATTCACCCCTCCACTTT.

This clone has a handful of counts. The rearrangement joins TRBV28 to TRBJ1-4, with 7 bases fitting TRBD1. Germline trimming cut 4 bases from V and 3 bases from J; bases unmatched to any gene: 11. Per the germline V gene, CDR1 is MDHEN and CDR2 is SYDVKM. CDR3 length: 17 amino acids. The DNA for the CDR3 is TGTGCCAGCAGTTCTTTGCGGCAGGGGGAGGCTAATGAAAAACTGTTTTTT. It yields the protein CASSSLRQGEANEKLFF.

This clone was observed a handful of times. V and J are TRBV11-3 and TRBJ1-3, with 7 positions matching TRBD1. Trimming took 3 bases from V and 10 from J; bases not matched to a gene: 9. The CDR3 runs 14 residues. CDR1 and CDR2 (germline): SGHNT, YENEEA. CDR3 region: CASSLGQPGGTIYF. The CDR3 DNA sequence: TGTGCCAGCAGCTTGGGACAGCCCGGGGGAACCATATATTTT.

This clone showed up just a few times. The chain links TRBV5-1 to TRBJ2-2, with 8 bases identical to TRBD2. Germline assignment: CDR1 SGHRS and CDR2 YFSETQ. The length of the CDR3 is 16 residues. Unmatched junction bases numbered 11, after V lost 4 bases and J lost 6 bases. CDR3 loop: CASSPGGGGTAGELFF. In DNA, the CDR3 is TGCGCCAGCAGCCCCGGGGGGGGCGGGACGGCCGGGGAGCTGTTTTTT.

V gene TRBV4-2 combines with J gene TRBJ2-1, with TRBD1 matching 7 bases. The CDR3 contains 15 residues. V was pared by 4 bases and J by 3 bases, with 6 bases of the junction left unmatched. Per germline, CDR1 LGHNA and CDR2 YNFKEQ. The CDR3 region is CASSLPGTDYNEQFF. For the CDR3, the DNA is TGTGCCAGCAGCCTCCCGGGGACAGACTACAATGAGCAGTTCTTC.

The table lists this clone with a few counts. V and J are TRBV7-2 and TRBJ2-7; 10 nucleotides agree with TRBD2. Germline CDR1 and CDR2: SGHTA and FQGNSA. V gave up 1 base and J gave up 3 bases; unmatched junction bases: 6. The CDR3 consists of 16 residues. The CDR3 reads CASSLGAGGRNYEQYF. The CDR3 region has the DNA TGTGCCAGCAGCTTAGGAGCGGGGGGGCGAAACTACGAGCAGTACTTC.

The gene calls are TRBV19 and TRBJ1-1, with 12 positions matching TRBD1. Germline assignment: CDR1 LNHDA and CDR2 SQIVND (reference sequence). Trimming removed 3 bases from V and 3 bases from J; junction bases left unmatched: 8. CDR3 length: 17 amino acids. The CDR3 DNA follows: TGTGCCAGTAGTATGGGGGACAGGGGGCTCCTCCACACTGAAGCTTTCTTT. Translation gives CASSMGDRGLLHTEAFF.

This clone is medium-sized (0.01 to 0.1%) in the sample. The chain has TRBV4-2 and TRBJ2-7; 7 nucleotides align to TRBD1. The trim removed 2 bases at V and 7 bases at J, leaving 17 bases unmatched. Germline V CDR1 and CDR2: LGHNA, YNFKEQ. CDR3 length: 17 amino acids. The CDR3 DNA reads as TGTGCCAGCAGCCAACCCAGAGCGTCGACAGGGACGGGTGAGCAGTACTTC. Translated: CASSQPRASTGTGEQYF.

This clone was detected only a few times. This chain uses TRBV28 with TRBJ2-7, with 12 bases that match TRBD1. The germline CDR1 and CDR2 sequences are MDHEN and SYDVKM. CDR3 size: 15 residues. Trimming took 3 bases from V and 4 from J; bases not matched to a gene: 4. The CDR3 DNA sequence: TGTGCCAGCAGTTTCAGGGGACAGGGGGCGTACGAGCAGTACTTC. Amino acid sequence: CASSFRGQGAYEQYF.

DNA for the CDR3: TGTGCCAGCAGCTTCCGGGACAGATACACCGGGGAGCTGTTTTTT. The encoded protein is CASSFRDRYTGELFF. The genes are TRBV7-2 and TRBJ2-2, with 7 bases matching TRBD1. The CDR3 consists of 15 residues. The V and J ends lost 3 bases and 3 bases, in that order; junction bases with no gene match: 4. From germline, CDR1 is SGHTA and CDR2 FQGNSA.

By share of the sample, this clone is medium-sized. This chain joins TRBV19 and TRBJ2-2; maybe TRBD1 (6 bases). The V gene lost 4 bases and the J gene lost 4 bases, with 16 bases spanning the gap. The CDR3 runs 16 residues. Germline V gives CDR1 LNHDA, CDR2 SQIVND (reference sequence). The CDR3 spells CASSKGDEAVTGELFF. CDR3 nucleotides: TGTGCCAGTAGTAAGGGGGACGAGGCGGTCACCGGGGAGCTGTTTTTT.

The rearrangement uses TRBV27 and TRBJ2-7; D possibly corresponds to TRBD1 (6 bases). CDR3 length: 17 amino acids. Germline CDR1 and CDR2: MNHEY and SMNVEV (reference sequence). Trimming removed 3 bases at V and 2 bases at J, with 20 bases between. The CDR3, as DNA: TGTGCCAGCAGTTTTCGATATTACGGGACAATAACCTACGAGCAGTACTTC. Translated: CASSFRYYGTITYEQYF.

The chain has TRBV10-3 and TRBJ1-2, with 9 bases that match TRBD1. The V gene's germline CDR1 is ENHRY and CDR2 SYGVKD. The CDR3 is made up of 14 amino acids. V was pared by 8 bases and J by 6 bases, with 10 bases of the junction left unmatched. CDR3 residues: CAISPDRGSDGYTF. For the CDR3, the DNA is TGTGCCATCTCCCCGGACAGGGGAAGCGATGGCTACACCTTC.

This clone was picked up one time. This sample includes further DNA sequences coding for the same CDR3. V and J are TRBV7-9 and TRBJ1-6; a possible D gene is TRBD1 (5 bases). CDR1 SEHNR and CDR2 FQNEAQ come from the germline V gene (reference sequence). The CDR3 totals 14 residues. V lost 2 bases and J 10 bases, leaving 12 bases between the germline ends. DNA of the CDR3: TGTGCCAGCAGCTTACAGGGTCTTGGCTCACCCCTCCACTTT. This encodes CASSLQGLGSPLHF.

CDR3 bases: TGTGCCAGCAGCTTGCGAGCCTACGAGCAGTACTTC. Translated: CASSLRAYEQYF. This rearrangement joins TRBV5-6 to TRBJ2-7; D not resolved. The CDR3 runs to 12 residues. The germline CDR1 and CDR2 sequences are SGHDT and YYEEEE. The germline V and J ends were trimmed by 1 base and 2 bases, with 4 bases remaining between them.

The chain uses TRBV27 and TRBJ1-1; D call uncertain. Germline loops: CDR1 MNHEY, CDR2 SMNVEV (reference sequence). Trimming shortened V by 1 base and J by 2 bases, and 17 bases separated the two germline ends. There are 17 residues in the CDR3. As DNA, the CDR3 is TGTGCCAGCAGTTTATTAGCACCGAGCTATCTCAACACTGAAGCTTTCTTT. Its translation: CASSLLAPSYLNTEAFF.

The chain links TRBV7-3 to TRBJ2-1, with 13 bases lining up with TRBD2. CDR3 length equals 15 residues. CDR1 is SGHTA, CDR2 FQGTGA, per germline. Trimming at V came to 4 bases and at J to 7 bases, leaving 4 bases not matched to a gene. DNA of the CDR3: TGTGCCAGCAGCTCGACTAGCGGGAGGTGGAATGAGCAGTTCTTC. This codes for CASSSTSGRWNEQFF.

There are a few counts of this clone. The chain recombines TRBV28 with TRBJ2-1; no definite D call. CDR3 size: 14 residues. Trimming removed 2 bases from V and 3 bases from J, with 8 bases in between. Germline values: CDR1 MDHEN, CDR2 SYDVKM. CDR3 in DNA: TGTGCCAGCAGTTTACCCCAGCGCTACAATGAGCAGTTCTTC. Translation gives CASSLPQRYNEQFF. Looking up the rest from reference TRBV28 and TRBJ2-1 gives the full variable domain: DVKVTQSSRYLVKRTGEKVFLECVQDMDHENMFWYRQDPGLGLRLIYFSYDVKMKEKGDIPEGYSVSREKKERFSLILESASTNQTSMYLCASSLPQRYNEQFFGPGTRLTVL.

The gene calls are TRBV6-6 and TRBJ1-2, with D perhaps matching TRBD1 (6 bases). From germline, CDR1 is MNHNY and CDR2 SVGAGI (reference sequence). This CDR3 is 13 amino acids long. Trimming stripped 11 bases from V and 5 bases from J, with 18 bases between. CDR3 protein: CAGRGGGDYGYTF. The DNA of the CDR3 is TGTGCCGGGCGGGGAGGGGGGGATTATGGCTACACCTTC.

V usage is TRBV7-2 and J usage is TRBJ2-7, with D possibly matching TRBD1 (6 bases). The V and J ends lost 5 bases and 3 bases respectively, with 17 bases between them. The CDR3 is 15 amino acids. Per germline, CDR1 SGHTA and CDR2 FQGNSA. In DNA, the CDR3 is TGTGCCAGCAGCCCCACAGGGTCTAATCTCTACGAGCAGTACTTC. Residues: CASSPTGSNLYEQYF.

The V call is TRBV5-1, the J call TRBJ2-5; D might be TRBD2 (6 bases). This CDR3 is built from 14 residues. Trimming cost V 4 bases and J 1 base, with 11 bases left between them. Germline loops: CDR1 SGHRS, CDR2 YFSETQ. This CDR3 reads CASSGRDSQETQYF. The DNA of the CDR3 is TGCGCCAGCAGCGGCCGGGACTCCCAAGAGACCCAGTACTTC.

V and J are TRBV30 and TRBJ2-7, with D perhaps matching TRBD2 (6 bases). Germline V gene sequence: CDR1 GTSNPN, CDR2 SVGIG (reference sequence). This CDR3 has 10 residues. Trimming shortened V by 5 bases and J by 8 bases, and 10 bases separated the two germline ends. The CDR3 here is CAWGTGQQYF. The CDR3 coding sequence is TGTGCCTGGGGGACTGGGCAGCAGTACTTC. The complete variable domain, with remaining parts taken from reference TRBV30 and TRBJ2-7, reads SQTIHQWPATLVQPVGSPLSLECTVEGTSNPNLYWYRQAAGRGLQLLFYSVGIGQISSEVPQNLSASRPQDRQFILSSKKLLLSDSGFYLCAWGTGQQYFGPGTRLTVT.

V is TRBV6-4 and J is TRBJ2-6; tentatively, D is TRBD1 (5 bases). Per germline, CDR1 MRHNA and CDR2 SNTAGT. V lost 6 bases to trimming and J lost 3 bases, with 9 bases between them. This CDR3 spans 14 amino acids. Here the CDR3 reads CASSRVIGANVLTF. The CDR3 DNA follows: TGTGCCAGCAGCAGGGTAATTGGGGCCAACGTCCTGACTTTC.

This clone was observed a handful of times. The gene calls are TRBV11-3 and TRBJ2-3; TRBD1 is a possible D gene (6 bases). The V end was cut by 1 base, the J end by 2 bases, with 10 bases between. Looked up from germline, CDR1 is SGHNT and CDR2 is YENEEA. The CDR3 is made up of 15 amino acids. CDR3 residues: CASSLGTDFTDTQYF. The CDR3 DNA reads TGTGCCAGCAGCTTAGGGACAGACTTCACAGATACGCAGTATTTT.

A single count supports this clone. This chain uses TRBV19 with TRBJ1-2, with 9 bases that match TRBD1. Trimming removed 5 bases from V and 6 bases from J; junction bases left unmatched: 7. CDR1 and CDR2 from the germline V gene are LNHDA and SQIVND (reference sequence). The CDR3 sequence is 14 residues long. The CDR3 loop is CASSPSQGAHGYTF. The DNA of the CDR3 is TGTGCCAGTAGTCCTTCACAGGGGGCCCATGGCTACACCTTC.